The rows below give T cell receptor beta chains drawn from one sample of a study of blood T cell repertoires in COVID-19. This table comes from immunoSEQ multiplex PCR, and its TCRdb copy is limited to in-frame clones, with some not included. Counted here are some 230,000 clones, around 83% occurring once; the ten biggest clones make up roughly 10%. Sequencing used peripheral blood. The receptors stem from a woman aged 50 to 65 with COVID-19, enrolled during active disease. Each CDR3 is given with its conserved first and last residue. D genes are given only for firm matches. Rows give clone size only sometimes, using once, few, many, or a class for an expanded clone.

j_gene	v_gene	abundance	d_gene	CDR3aa	CDR3nt
TRBJ2-3	TRBV5-1	NA	NA	CASSRAGTQSTDTQYF	TGCGCCAGCAGCCGTGCCGGGACACAATCCACAGATACGCAGTATTTT
TRBJ2-3	TRBV15	once	TRBD1	CATSRDFRTGGTDTQYF	TGTGCCACCAGCAGAGATTTCCGGACAGGGGGCACAGATACGCAGTATTTT
TRBJ1-4	TRBV5-6	NA	NA	CASSLGQGIGEKLFF	TGTGCCAGCAGCTTGGGCCAGGGGATCGGTGAAAAACTGTTTTTT
TRBJ1-1	TRBV6-5	NA	TRBD1	CASRMTGGGEAFF	TGTGCCAGCAGGATGACAGGGGGTGGGGAAGCTTTCTTT
TRBJ2-7	TRBV20-1	once	TRBD2	CSASGRGGSYEQYF	TGCAGTGCTAGTGGGCGGGGGGGTTCCTACGAGCAGTACTTC
TRBJ2-4	TRBV28	NA	TRBD1	CASSGVRDRGYIQYF	TGTGCCAGCAGCGGTGTGAGGGACAGGGGTTACATTCAGTACTTC
TRBJ2-1	TRBV29-1	NA	TRBD2	CSVNGLAGPSYNEQFF	TGCAGCGTTAACGGACTAGCCGGCCCCTCCTACAATGAGCAGTTCTTC
TRBJ2-7	TRBV3-1/TRBV3-2	NA	NA	CASSKGRISGSSYEQYF	TGTGCCAGCAGTAAGGGGAGGATTAGCGGAAGCTCCTACGAGCAGTACTTC
TRBJ2-2	TRBV9	NA	TRBD2	CASSPGLAGVPTGELFF	TGTGCCAGCAGCCCAGGACTAGCGGGGGTGCCCACCGGGGAGCTGTTTTTT
TRBJ2-5	TRBV18	NA	NA	CASGQGGETQYF	TGTGCCAGCGGTCAGGGAGGAGAGACCCAGTACTTC
TRBJ2-7	TRBV5-1	NA	NA	CASSLAGLLSGDEQYF	TGCGCCAGCAGCTTGGCGGGACTCTTATCCGGGGACGAGCAGTACTTC
TRBJ1-1	TRBV5-4	few	TRBD1	CASSLGDRGREAFF	TGTGCCAGCAGCTTGGGGGACAGGGGGCGGGAAGCTTTCTTT
TRBJ2-4	TRBV3-1/TRBV3-2	NA	NA	CASSQTGAKNIQYF	TGTGCCAGCAGCCAAACGGGAGCCAAAAACATTCAGTACTTC
TRBJ2-3	TRBV15	NA	NA	CATSRDYLGGVGSTDTQYF	TGTGCCACCAGCAGAGATTACCTAGGAGGTGTTGGTAGCACAGATACGCAGTATTTT
TRBJ1-3	TRBV7-2	NA	TRBD1	CASSPTGSTSGNTIYF	TGTGCCAGCAGCCCGACAGGGTCGACCTCTGGAAACACCATATATTTT
TRBJ2-3	TRBV28	NA	TRBD1	CASSFRGRGADTQYF	TGTGCCAGCAGTTTCAGGGGGCGAGGTGCAGATACGCAGTATTTT
TRBJ1-2	TRBV6-5	NA	NA	CASSYGGGWGYTF	TGTGCCAGCAGTTACGGGGGAGGGTGGGGCTACACCTTC